This T cell receptor beta chain is drawn from a study of blood T cells in healthy people across ages. Study-wide results and caveats: Among T cells, TCR beta diversity per million cells dropped roughly linearly as age rose.

Through a sample-barcoded 5' primer and a J-beta primer mix, a second PCR was run for about 6 to 12 cycles. A minimum of 2.5 million CDR3-containing paired-end reads was obtained for each sample. A single record per CDR3 protein comes from TCRdb applying MiXCR to the 5' RACE reads. The repertoire consists of fewer than 1.5 million distinct CDR3 sequences, with roughly 40% occurring once and the leading ten covering 7.9%. Peripheral blood samples of 9 to 10 milliliters were drawn from each donor. Worth noting for this clonotype: Its target is not known.

Sequenced input: blood. The origin of this receptor is a woman under 30 in good health.

This chain's CDR3 is CASGVNNSPLHF. The CDR3, as DNA: TGTGCCAGCGGGGTGAATAATTCACCCCTCCACTTT. The V gene is TRBV28, the J gene TRBJ1-6; D unresolved. The germline V gene has CDR1 MDHEN and CDR2 SYDVKM. The CDR3 is 12 residues long. V was clipped by 8 bases and J by 5 bases, with 7 bases between them.